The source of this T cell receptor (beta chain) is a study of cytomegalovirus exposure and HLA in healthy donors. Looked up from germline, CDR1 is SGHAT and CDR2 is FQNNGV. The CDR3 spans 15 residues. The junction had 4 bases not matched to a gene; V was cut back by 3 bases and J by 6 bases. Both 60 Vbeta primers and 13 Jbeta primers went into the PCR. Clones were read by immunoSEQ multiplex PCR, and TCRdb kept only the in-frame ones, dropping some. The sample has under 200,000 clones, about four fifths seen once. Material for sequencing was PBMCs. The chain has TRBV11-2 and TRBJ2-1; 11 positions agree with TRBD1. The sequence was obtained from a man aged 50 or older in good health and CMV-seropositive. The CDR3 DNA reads TGTGCCAGCAGCTTTGGACAGGGGGCTCTCAATGAGCAGTTCTTC. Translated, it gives CASSFGQGALNEQFF. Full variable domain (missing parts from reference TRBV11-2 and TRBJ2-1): EAGVAQSPRYKIIEKRQSVAFWCNPISGHATLYWYQQILGQGPKLLIQFQNNGVVDDSQLPKDRFSAERLKGVDSTLKIQPAKLEDSAVYLCASSFGQGALNEQFFGPGTRLTVL.